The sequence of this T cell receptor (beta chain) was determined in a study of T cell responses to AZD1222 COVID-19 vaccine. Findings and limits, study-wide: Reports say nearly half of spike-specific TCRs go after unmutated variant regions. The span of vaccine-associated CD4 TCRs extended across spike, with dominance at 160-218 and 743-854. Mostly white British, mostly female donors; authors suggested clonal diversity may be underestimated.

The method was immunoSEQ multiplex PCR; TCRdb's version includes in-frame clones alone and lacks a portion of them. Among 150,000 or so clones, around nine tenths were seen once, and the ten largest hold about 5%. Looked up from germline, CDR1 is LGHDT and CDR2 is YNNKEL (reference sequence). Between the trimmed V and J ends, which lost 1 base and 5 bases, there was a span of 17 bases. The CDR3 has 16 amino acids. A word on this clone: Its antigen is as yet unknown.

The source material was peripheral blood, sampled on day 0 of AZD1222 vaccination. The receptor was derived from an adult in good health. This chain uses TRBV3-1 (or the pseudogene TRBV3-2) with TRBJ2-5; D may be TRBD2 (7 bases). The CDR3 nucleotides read TGTGCCAGCAGCCAAGTGGCGGGGGCCGGTTCGGAGACCCAGTACTTC. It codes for CASSQVAGAGSETQYF.